The clone carrying this T cell receptor (beta chain) has at least ten counts. Its cognate antigen is unknown. Possible read error: a much larger clone is one base away. The data originate from a study of metastatic and nonmetastatic thyroid tumors. Study-wide context: Samples came from malignant and benign thyroid patients, and repertoires were compared across blood and tumor or nodule tissue. Findings and caveats of the study: Relative to benign nodules, malignant thyroid tumors were reportedly characterized by significantly elevated TCR beta diversity in blood and tumor.

In the original analysis: A papillary thyroid cancer distant-metastasis classifier was built from CDR3 differences across clinicopathological groups. TCRdb re-clonotyped the PCR reads through MiXCR. The V and J calls and clone size are TCRdb's, not the authors'. The table records around 6,100 clones, approximately 30% of them present only once. This CDR3 has 13 residues. V was trimmed by 5 bases and J by 6 bases, leaving 13 bases between them. Germline V gene lookup returns CDR1 SEHNR and CDR2 FQNEAQ (reference sequence). There were no patients who had received any treatment before thyroid surgery. This TCR derives from a female donor with papillary thyroid cancer or a benign thyroid nodule (not recorded which). Some clones in this sample may be carry-over from other donors' samples. The rearrangement links TRBV7-9 to TRBJ1-2; D possibly corresponds to TRBD1 (5 bases). The sequencing input was adjacent normal tissue. CDR3 coding DNA: TGTGCCAGCAGCCGGGGCAGGGCCAATGGCTACACCTTC. Translating it yields CASSRGRANGYTF.